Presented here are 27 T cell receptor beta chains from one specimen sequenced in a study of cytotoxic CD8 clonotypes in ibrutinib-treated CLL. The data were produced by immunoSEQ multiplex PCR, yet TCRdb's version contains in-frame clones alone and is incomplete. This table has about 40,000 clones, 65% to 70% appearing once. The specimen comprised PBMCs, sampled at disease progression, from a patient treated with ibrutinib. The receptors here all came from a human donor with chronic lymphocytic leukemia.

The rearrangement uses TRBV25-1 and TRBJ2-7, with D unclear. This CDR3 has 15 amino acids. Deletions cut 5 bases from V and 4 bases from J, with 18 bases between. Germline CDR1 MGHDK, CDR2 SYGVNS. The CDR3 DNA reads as TGTGCCAGCAGTCCCCGACCGGATCCCTATTACGAGCAGTACTTC. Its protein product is CASSPRPDPYYEQYF.

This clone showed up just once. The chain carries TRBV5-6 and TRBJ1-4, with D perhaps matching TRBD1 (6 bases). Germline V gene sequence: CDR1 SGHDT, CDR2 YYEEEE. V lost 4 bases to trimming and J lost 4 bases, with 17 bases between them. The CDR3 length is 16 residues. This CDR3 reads CASSPNLGGGNEKLFF. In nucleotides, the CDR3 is TGTGCCAGCAGCCCGAACTTAGGGGGTGGTAATGAAAAACTGTTTTTT.

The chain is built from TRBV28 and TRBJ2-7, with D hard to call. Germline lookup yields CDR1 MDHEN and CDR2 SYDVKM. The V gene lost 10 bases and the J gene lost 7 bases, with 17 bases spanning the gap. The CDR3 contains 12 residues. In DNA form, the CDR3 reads TGTGCCACAGAAGCTCCCCCTAGAGAGCAGTACTTC. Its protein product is CATEAPPREQYF.

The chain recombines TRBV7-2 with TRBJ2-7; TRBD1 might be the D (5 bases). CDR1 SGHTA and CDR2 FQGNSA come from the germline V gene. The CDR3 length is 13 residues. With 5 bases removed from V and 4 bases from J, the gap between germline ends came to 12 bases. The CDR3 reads CASSTNQGYEQYF. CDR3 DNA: TGTGCCAGCAGCACTAACCAGGGATACGAGCAGTACTTC. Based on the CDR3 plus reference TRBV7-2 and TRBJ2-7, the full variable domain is GAGVSQSPSNKVTEKGKDVELRCDPISGHTALYWYRQSLGQGLEFLIYFQGNSAPDKSGLPSDRFSAERTGGSVSTLTIQRTQQEDSAVYLCASSTNQGYEQYFGPGTRLTVT.

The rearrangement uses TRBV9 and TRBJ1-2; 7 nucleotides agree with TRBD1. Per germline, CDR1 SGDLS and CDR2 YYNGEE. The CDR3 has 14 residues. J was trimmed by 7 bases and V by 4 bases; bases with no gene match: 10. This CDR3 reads CASSTGEGAGGYTF. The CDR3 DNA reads TGTGCCAGCAGCACGGGGGAGGGGGCTGGTGGCTACACCTTC.

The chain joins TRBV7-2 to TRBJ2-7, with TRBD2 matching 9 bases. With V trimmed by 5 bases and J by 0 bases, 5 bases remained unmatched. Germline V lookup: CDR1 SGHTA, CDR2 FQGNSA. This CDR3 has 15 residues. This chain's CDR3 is CASSISGRSSYEQYF. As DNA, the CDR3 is TGTGCCAGCAGCATTAGCGGGAGAAGCTCCTACGAGCAGTACTTC.

The CDR3 spells CASRGPGLGYEQYF. The CDR3 DNA reads as TGTGCCAGTAGGGGGCCGGGGCTCGGTTACGAGCAGTACTTC. This rearrangement joins TRBV19 to TRBJ2-7; D might be TRBD1 or TRBD2, each matching 5 bases. The length of the CDR3 is 14 residues. Germline V gene lookup returns CDR1 LNHDA and CDR2 SQIVND (reference sequence). V shed 6 bases and J shed 4 bases, with 16 bases lying between them.

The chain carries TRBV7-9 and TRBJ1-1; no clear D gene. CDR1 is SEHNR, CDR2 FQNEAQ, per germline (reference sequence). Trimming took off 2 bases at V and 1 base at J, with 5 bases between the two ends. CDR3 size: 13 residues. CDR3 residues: CASSLSGNTEAFF. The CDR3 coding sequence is TGTGCCAGCAGCTTATCCGGGAACACTGAAGCTTTCTTT.

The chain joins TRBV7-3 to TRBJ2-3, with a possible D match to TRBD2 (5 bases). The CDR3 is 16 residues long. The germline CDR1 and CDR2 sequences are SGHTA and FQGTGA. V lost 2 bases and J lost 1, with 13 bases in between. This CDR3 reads CASSLGGRAGTDTQYF. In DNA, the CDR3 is TGTGCCAGCAGCTTAGGTGGGCGGGCGGGCACAGATACGCAGTATTTT.

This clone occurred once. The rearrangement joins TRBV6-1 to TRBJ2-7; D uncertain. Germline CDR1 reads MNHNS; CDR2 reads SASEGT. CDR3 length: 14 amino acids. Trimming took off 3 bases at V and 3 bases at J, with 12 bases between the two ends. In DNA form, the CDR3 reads TGTGCCAGCAGTGATACAGACACCCTCTACGAGCAGTACTTC. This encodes CASSDTDTLYEQYF.

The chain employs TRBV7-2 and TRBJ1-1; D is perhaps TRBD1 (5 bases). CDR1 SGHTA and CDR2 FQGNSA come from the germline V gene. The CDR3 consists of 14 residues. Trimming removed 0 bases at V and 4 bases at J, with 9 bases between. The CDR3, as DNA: TGTGCCAGCAGCTTAGCGCGTGGGGGCACTGAAGCTTTCTTT. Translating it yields CASSLARGGTEAFF. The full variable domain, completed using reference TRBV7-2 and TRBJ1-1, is GAGVSQSPSNKVTEKGKDVELRCDPISGHTALYWYRQSLGQGLEFLIYFQGNSAPDKSGLPSDRFSAERTGGSVSTLTIQRTQQEDSAVYLCASSLARGGTEAFFGQGTRLTVV.

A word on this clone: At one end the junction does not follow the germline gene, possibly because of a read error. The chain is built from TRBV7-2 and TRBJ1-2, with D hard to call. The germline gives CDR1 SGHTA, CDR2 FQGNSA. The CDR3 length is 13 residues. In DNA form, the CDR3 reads TGTGCCAGCAGCTTAGGCGTTTGGGCTACGGCGTCTTTC. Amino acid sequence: CASSLGVWATASF.

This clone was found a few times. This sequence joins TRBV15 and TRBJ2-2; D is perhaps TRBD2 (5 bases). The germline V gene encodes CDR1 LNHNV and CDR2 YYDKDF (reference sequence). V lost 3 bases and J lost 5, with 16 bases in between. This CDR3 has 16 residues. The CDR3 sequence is CATSSARGKFTGELFF. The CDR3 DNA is TGTGCCACCAGCAGTGCACGGGGTAAATTTACCGGGGAGCTGTTTTTT.

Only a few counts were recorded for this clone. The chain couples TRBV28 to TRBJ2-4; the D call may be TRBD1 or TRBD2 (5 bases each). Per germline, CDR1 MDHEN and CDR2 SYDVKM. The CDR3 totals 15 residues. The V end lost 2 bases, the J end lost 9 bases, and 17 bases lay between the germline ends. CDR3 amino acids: CASSLRGDPLSIQYF. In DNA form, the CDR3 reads TGTGCCAGCAGTTTACGAGGGGACCCCCTGAGCATTCAGTACTTC.

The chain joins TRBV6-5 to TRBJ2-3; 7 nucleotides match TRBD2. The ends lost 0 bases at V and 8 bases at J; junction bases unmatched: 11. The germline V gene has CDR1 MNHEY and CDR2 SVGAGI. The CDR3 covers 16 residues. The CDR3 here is CASSYSTSVGVGTQYF. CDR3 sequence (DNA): TGTGCCAGCAGTTACTCTACTAGCGTCGGGGTGGGTACGCAGTATTTT.

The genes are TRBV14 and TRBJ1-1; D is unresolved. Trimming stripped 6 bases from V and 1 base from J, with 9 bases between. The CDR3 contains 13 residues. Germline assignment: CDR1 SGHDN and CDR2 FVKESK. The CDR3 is CASSVASNTEAFF. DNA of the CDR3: TGTGCCAGCAGTGTAGCGTCGAACACTGAAGCTTTCTTT.

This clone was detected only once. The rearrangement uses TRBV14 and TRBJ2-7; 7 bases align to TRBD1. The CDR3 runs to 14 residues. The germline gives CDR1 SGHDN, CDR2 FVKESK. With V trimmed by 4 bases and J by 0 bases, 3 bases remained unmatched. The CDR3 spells CASSRGGGSYEQYF. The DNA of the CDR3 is TGTGCCAGCAGCCGAGGGGGCGGCTCCTACGAGCAGTACTTC.

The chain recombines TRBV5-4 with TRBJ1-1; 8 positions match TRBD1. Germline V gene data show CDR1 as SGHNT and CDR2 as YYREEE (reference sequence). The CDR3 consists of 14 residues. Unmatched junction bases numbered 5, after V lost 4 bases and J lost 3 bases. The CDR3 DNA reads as TGTGCCAGCAGCAGGCAGACAGGGGACACTGAAGCTTTCTTT. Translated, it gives CASSRQTGDTEAFF.

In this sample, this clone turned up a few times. The CDR3, as DNA: TGTGCCATCAGTGTCCGGGACGAGAACTACGAGCAGTACTTC. This encodes CAISVRDENYEQYF. The chain employs TRBV10-3 and TRBJ2-7; either TRBD1 or TRBD2 may supply D (5 bases each). Trimming left V 4 bases short and J 3 bases short, with 13 bases between. The CDR3 extends over 14 amino acids. Germline CDR1 reads ENHRY; CDR2 reads SYGVKD.

The CDR3 sequence: CASSAPRTSSYNEQFF. The CDR3 coding sequence is TGTGCCAGCAGCGCCCCTCGTACGAGCTCCTACAATGAGCAGTTCTTC. The chain couples TRBV5-8 to TRBJ2-1; D ambiguous. The CDR3 runs 16 residues. The ends were cut back, 4 bases at V and 0 bases at J, with 14 bases in the middle. The V gene's germline CDR1 is SGHTS and CDR2 YDEGEE.

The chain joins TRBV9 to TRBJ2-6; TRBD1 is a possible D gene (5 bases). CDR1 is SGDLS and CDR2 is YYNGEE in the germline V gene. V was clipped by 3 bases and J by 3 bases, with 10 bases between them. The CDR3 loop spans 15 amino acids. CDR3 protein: CASSATVFGANVLTF. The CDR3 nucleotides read TGTGCCAGCAGCGCGACAGTTTTTGGGGCCAACGTCCTGACTTTC. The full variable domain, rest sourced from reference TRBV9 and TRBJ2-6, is DSGVTQTPKHLITATGQRVTLRCSPRSGDLSVYWYQQSLDQGLQFLIQYYNGEERAKGNILERFSAQQFPDLHSELNLSSLELGDSALYFCASSATVFGANVLTFGAGSRLTVL.

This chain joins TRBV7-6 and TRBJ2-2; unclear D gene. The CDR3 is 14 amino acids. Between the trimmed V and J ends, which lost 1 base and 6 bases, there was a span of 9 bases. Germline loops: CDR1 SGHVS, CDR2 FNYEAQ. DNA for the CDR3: TGTGCCAGCAGCTTAGGATCGGCGGCCGGGGAGCTGTTTTTT. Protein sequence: CASSLGSAAGELFF.

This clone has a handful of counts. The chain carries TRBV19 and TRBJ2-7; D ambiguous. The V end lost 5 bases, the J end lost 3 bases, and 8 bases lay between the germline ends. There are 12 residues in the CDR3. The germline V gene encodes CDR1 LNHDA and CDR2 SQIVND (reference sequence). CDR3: CASSSTGYEQYF. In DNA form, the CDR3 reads TGTGCCAGTAGTTCCACCGGCTACGAGCAGTACTTC.

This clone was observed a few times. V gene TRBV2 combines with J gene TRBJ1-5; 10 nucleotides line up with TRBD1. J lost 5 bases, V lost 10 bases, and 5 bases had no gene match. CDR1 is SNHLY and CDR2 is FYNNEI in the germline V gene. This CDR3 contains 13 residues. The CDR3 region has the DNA TGTGCCATAGGACAGGGGGGAGATCAGCCCCAGCATTTT. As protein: CAIGQGGDQPQHF.

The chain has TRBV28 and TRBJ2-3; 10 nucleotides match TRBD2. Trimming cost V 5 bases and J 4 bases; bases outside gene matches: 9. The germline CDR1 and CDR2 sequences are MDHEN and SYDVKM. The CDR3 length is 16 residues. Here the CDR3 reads CASSPSFLAGADTQYF. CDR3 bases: TGTGCCAGCAGTCCGTCGTTTCTAGCGGGAGCAGATACGCAGTATTTT.

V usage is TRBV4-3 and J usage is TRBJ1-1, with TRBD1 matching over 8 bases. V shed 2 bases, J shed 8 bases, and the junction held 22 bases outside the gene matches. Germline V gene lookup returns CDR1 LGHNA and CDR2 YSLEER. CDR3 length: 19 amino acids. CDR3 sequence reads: CASSQPFFRDRREATEAFF. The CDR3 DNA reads TGCGCCAGCAGCCAACCCTTTTTTCGGGACAGGAGAGAAGCTACCGAAGCTTTCTTT.

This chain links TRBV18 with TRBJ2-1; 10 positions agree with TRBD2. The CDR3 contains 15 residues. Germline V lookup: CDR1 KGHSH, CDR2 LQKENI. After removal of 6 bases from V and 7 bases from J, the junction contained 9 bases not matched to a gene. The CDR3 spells CASSSASGSSNEQFF. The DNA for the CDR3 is TGTGCCAGCTCCAGTGCTAGCGGGAGCTCGAATGAGCAGTTCTTC. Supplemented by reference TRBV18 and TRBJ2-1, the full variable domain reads NAGVMQNPRHLVRRRGQEARLRCSPMKGHSHVYWYRQLPEEGLKFMVYLQKENIIDESGMPKERFSAEFPKEGPSILRIQQVVRGDSAAYFCASSSASGSSNEQFFGPGTRLTVL.